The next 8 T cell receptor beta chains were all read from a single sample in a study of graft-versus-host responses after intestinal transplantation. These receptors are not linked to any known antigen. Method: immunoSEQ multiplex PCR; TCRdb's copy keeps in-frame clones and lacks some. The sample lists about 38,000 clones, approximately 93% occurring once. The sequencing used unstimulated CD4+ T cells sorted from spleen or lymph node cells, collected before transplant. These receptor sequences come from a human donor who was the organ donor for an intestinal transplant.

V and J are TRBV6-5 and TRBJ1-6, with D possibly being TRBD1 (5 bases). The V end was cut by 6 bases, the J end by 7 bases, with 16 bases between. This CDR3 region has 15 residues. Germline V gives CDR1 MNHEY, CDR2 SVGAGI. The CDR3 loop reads CASSTLQGPNSPLHF. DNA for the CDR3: TGTGCCAGCAGCACCCTCCAGGGACCAAATTCACCCCTCCACTTT.

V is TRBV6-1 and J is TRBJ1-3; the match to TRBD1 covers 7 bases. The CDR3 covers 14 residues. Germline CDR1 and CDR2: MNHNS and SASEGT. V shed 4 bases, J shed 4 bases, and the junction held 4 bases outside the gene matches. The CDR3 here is CASSGRGYGNTIYF. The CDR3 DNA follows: TGTGCCAGCAGTGGCAGGGGGTACGGAAACACCATATATTTT.

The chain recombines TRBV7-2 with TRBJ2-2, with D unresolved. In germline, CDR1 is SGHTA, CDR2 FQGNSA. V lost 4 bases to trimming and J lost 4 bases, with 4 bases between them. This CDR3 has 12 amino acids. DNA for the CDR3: TGTGCCAGCAGCTCCGTCACCGGGGAGCTGTTTTTT. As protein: CASSSVTGELFF.

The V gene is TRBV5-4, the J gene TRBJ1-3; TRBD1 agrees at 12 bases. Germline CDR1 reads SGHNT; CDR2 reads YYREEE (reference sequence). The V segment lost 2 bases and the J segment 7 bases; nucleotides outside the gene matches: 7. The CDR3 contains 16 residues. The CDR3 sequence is CASSFTSGQGANTIYF. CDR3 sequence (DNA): TGTGCCAGCAGCTTTACTTCGGGACAGGGGGCCAACACCATATATTTT.

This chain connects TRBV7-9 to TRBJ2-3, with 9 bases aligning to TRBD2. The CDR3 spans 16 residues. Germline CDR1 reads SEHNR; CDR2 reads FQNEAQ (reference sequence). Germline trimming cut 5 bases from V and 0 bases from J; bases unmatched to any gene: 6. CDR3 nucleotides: TGTGCCAGCAGCCTTCGGACTAGCGAGAGCACAGATACGCAGTATTTT. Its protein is CASSLRTSESTDTQYF.

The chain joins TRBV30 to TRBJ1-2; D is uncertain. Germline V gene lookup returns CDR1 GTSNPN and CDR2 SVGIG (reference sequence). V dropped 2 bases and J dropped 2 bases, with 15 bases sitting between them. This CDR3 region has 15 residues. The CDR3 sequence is CAWSPYAGPNYGYTF. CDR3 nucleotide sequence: TGTGCCTGGAGTCCTTACGCCGGCCCCAACTATGGCTACACCTTC.

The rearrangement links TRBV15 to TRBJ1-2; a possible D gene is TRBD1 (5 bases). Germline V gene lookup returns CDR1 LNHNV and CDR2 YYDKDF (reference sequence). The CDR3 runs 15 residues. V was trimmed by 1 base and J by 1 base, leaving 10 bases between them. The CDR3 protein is CATSRGAGGNYGYTF. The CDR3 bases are TGTGCCACCAGCAGAGGGGCCGGGGGTAACTATGGCTACACCTTC.

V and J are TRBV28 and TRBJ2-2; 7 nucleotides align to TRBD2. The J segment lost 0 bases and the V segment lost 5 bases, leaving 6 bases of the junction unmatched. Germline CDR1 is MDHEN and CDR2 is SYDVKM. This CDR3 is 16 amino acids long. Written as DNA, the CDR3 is TGTGCCAGCAGTCCCGTGGCGGGGGCGAACACCGGGGAGCTGTTTTTT. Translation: CASSPVAGANTGELFF. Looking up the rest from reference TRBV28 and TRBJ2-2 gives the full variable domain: DVKVTQSSRYLVKRTGEKVFLECVQDMDHENMFWYRQDPGLGLRLIYFSYDVKMKEKGDIPEGYSVSREKKERFSLILESASTNQTSMYLCASSPVAGANTGELFFGEGSRLTVL.